The 32 T cell receptor beta chains reported below all come from one sample, sequenced in a study of blood T cells in healthy people across ages. Together with a sample-barcoded 5' primer, a J-beta primer mix was included in a second PCR lasting roughly 6 to 12 cycles. Using its own MiXCR run on the 5' RACE reads, TCRdb lists one record per CDR3 protein. Of 1.5 million to 2 million distinct CDR3 sequences in the sample, roughly 28% are singletons; the top ten hold 7.7%. The sequencing input was blood. The source of these receptors is a young woman in good health.

Of note for this clonotype: Relative to the germline gene, one junction end is altered; a read error may explain this. The chain is built from TRBV7-2 and TRBJ2-4; 10 positions match TRBD1. In germline, CDR1 is SGHTA, CDR2 FQGNSA. CDR3 length equals 19 residues. In DNA form, the CDR3 reads TGTGCCAGCAGCTTCGGGACAGGGGTTGGGGGTGCGGCCAAAAACATTCAGTGCTTC. Residues: CASSFGTGVGGAAKNIQCF.

As regards this clonotype: This clone may be a read error of a much larger clone one base away. The chain links TRBV18 to TRBJ1-2; 9 nucleotides line up with TRBD1. The germline V gene encodes CDR1 KGHSH and CDR2 LQKENI. Trimming took 4 bases from V and 9 from J; bases not matched to a gene: 3. CDR3 length: 12 amino acids. The CDR3 region has the DNA TGTGCCAGCTCACGGGACAGGGCAAGCTACACCTTC. This gives the protein CASSRDRASYTF. Full variable domain (remainder filled in from reference TRBV18 and TRBJ1-2): NAGVMQNPRHLVRRRGQEARLRCSPMKGHSHVYWYRQLPEEGLKFMVYLQKENIIDESGMPKERFSAEFPKEGPSILRIQQVVRGDSAAYFCASSRDRASYTFGSGTRLTVV.

This chain uses TRBV20-1 with TRBJ2-7; a weak D match, TRBD1 (6 bases). The V end lost 0 bases, the J end lost 4 bases, and 22 bases lay between the germline ends. Germline V gene data show CDR1 as DFQATT and CDR2 as SNEGSKA (reference sequence). This CDR3 comprises 17 residues. The chain's CDR3 is CSARDPARGRGVYEQYF. For the CDR3, the DNA is TGCAGTGCTAGAGATCCGGCGAGGGGCAGGGGAGTGTACGAGCAGTACTTC.

There are a few counts of this clonotype. The V call is TRBV6-5, the J call TRBJ2-5; 10 nucleotides agree with TRBD2. The ends lost 6 bases at V and 4 bases at J; junction bases unmatched: 5. CDR3 length equals 14 residues. The germline gives CDR1 MNHEY, CDR2 SVGAGI. In nucleotides, the CDR3 is TGTGCCAGCAGGCTAGCGGGAGTGGGAGAGACCCAGTACTTC. It yields the protein CASRLAGVGETQYF.

This clonotype has only a few counts. This chain connects TRBV5-5 to TRBJ2-5; 8 bases align to TRBD2. The DNA end is more similar to TRBJ2-7, so the J call may be wrong. There are 19 residues in the CDR3. Germline V CDR1 and CDR2: SGHKS, YYEKEE (reference sequence). CDR3 sequence reads: CASSLDGGGNWSPVYEQYF. The CDR3, as DNA: TGTGCCAGCAGCTTGGATGGCGGGGGGAACTGGAGCCCTGTATACGAGCAGTACTTC.

V and J are TRBV2 and TRBJ1-5; possible D gene TRBD1, 5 bases. CDR1 is SNHLY, CDR2 FYNNEI, per germline. The CDR3 is made up of 14 amino acids. V was clipped by 6 bases and J by 0 bases, with 9 bases between them. This CDR3 is CASSVGLSNQPQHF. CDR3 bases: TGTGCCAGCAGCGTGGGACTTAGCAATCAGCCCCAGCATTTT.

This clonotype was seen a few times. The rearrangement joins TRBV12-3 or TRBV12-4 to TRBJ1-2, with D maybe TRBD1 (6 bases). Trimming cost V 6 bases and J 8 bases, with 13 bases left between them. The CDR3 has 12 residues. CDR3 coding DNA: TGTGCCAGCAGCCCCGGGACACGAGGCTACACCTTC. The encoded protein is CASSPGTRGYTF.

The chain combines TRBV9 with TRBJ1-1, with D unresolved. Germline V CDR1 and CDR2: SGDLS, YYNGEE. Trimming took 2 bases from V and 6 from J, leaving 11 bases between them. The CDR3 covers 13 residues. CDR3 DNA sequence: TGTGCCAGCAGCGTTAGGGTAAACGCTGAAGCTTTCTTT. This encodes CASSVRVNAEAFF.

The sample holds a few counts of this clonotype. The V call is TRBV4-3, the J call TRBJ2-4; D remains ambiguous. There are 19 residues in the CDR3. V lost 0 bases to trimming and J lost 5 bases, with 23 bases between them. Germline assignment: CDR1 LGHNA and CDR2 YSLEER. In DNA form, the CDR3 reads TGCGCCAGCAGCCAAGATTTTAGTACGGCAGTGGTGGGTGAAAACATTCAGTACTTC. Translated: CASSQDFSTAVVGENIQYF.

V gene TRBV6-5 combines with J gene TRBJ2-1; 8 bases map to TRBD1. The CDR3 sequence is 15 residues long. The germline V gene has CDR1 MNHEY and CDR2 SVGAGI. The junction had 7 bases not matched to a gene; V was cut back by 6 bases and J by 3 bases. CDR3 nucleotides: TGTGCCAGCAGCATGGACAGGGCAAACTACAATGAGCAGTTCTTC. This translates into CASSMDRANYNEQFF.

In its sample, this clonotype was seen once. This is likely a read error, given that the CDR3 carries no conserved phenylalanine or tryptophan at its end. CDR3 loop: CASSPRRTSHEQYC. CDR3 nucleotide sequence: TGTGCCAGCAGTCCCCGGAGGACTTCCCACGAGCAGTACTGC. The chain uses TRBV11-3 and TRBJ2-7; perhaps TRBD2 as D (5 bases). Looked up from germline, CDR1 is SGHNT and CDR2 is YENEEA. CDR3 length equals 14 residues. V was trimmed by 6 bases and J by 5 bases, leaving 17 bases between them.

This clonotype was seen a few times. The chain uses TRBV30 and TRBJ1-6; D is perhaps TRBD1 (6 bases). Germline-derived CDR1 and CDR2 are GTSNPN and SVGIG (reference sequence). The CDR3 extends over 17 amino acids. Trimming took off 3 bases at V and 3 bases at J, with 18 bases between the two ends. The CDR3 DNA reads as TGTGCCTGGAGGATCAGGGGACTGGGAGACTATAATTCACCCCTCCACTTT. As protein: CAWRIRGLGDYNSPLHF.

The chain carries TRBV2 and TRBJ1-5; D not resolved. Per the germline V gene, CDR1 is SNHLY and CDR2 is FYNNEI. V was shortened by 8 bases and J by 3 bases, with 11 bases between the two germline ends. The CDR3 loop spans 13 amino acids. Here the CDR3 reads CASAAGPNQPQHF. In nucleotides, the CDR3 is TGTGCCAGCGCAGCCGGTCCCAATCAGCCCCAGCATTTT.

This clonotype was seen a few times. This chain connects TRBV14 to TRBJ2-1; 7 bases match TRBD1. CDR3 length: 14 amino acids. Germline lookup yields CDR1 SGHDN and CDR2 FVKESK. V shed 8 bases and J 0 bases; nucleotides not matched to a gene: 4. The DNA of the CDR3 is TGTGCCAGCTCGGGACAGTTCTCCTACAATGAGCAGTTCTTC. It translates to CASSGQFSYNEQFF.

The gene calls are TRBV2 and TRBJ2-3; D possibly corresponds to TRBD1 (6 bases). The germline V gene encodes CDR1 SNHLY and CDR2 FYNNEI. This CDR3 has 14 residues. Trimming cost V 6 bases and J 2 bases, with 12 bases left between them. CDR3: CASSGQSLTDTQYF. CDR3 bases: TGTGCCAGCAGCGGACAGAGCCTCACAGATACGCAGTATTTT.

This clonotype was seen a single time. The chain is built from TRBV2 and TRBJ2-1; no clear D. Germline V gene data show CDR1 as SNHLY and CDR2 as FYNNEI. The CDR3 consists of 15 residues. The V end was cut by 4 bases, the J end by 2 bases, with 12 bases between. The CDR3 sequence: CASSGEGRAYNEQFF. The CDR3 DNA reads as TGTGCCAGCAGTGGGGAAGGTCGAGCCTACAATGAGCAGTTCTTC.

Comments on this clonotype: One end of the junction is discordant with germline, which a read error may explain. The rearrangement joins TRBV24-1 to TRBJ2-1; TRBD2 aligns across 13 bases. The CDR3 contains 16 residues. The germline CDR1 and CDR2 sequences are KGHDR and SFDVKD. In DNA form, the CDR3 reads TGTGCCCCCGGGACTAGCGGGACCCACTCCGACAATGAGCAGTTCTTC. It translates to CAPGTSGTHSDNEQFF.

This clonotype appeared many times. The chain recombines TRBV30 with TRBJ1-2, with a possible D match to TRBD1 (5 bases). The CDR3 runs 13 residues. From germline, CDR1 is GTSNPN and CDR2 SVGIG (reference sequence). V was pared by 1 base and J by 2 bases, with 8 bases between. The DNA of the CDR3 is TGTGCCTGGAGTGAAGGGGCGAACTATGGCTACACCTTC. This sequence encodes CAWSEGANYGYTF.

This clonotype was recorded a few times. The V gene is TRBV7-2, the J gene TRBJ2-1; either TRBD1 or TRBD2 may supply D (6 bases each). TRBJ2-7 explains the end of the DNA better; the J call may be wrong. Germline lookup yields CDR1 SGHTA and CDR2 FQGNSA. The CDR3 is 13 residues long. The CDR3 coding sequence is TGTGCCAGCAGCGCGAGGGGGGCGGACGAGCAGTACTTC. It yields the protein CASSARGADEQYF.

The V call is TRBV20-1, the J call TRBJ2-1; the match to TRBD2 covers 10 bases. CDR3 length: 18 residues. Germline V gene lookup returns CDR1 DFQATT and CDR2 SNEGSKA (reference sequence). With 1 base clipped from V and 0 bases from J, the junction kept 9 bases outside the gene matches. CDR3 bases: TGCAGTGCTAGAGGCCCTAGGACTAGCGGTAGCTCCTACAATGAGCAGTTCTTC. It yields the protein CSARGPRTSGSSYNEQFF.

The chain employs TRBV29-1 and TRBJ2-3; TRBD2 agrees at 11 bases. The CDR3 has 14 amino acids. With V trimmed by 6 bases and J by 6 bases, 8 bases remained unmatched. Germline assignment: CDR1 SQVTM and CDR2 ANQGSEA. The CDR3 nucleotides are TGCAGCGTGCAGCTAGCGGGAGGTTTGGATACGCAGTATTTT. Translating gives CSVQLAGGLDTQYF.

The CDR3 protein is CASSLEGRRRVNTEAFF. In DNA, the CDR3 is TGTGCCAGCAGCTTAGAGGGTCGGAGGAGGGTTAACACTGAAGCTTTCTTT. This chain uses TRBV7-2 with TRBJ1-1; D is undetermined. Germline V gene data show CDR1 as SGHTA and CDR2 as FQGNSA. CDR3 length: 17 amino acids. Trimming left V 1 base short and J 2 bases short, with 17 bases between.

This clonotype was seen a few times. The DNA of the CDR3 is TGTGCCAGCAGCGTGGGTGGGGGCCGGACCGGGGAGCTGTTTTTT. Its protein product is CASSVGGGRTGELFF. The chain recombines TRBV9 with TRBJ2-2; TRBD1 might be the D (6 bases). Deletions cut 2 bases from V and 5 bases from J, with 13 bases between. The CDR3 spans 15 residues. CDR1 and CDR2 from the germline V gene are SGDLS and YYNGEE.

This clonotype was found many times. V is TRBV10-3 and J is TRBJ1-2; TRBD1 matches 10 bases. The CDR3 sequence is 13 residues long. With 6 bases clipped from V and 5 bases from J, the junction kept 3 bases outside the gene matches. CDR1 is ENHRY, CDR2 SYGVKD, per germline. The CDR3 protein is CAISPGQGYGYTF. The CDR3 DNA reads TGTGCCATCAGCCCGGGACAGGGGTATGGCTACACCTTC.

This clonotype came up a few times. CDR3 in DNA: TGCAGTGCTAGTGAAGTCTCTTTTGGGCCCCAGCATTTT. Its protein is CSASEVSFGPQHF. The genes are TRBV20-1 and TRBJ1-5; D not resolved. The CDR3 is made up of 13 amino acids. CDR1 and CDR2 (germline): DFQATT, SNEGSKA (reference sequence). Trimming took off 3 bases at V and 9 bases at J, with 15 bases between the two ends.

J is TRBJ1-4 and V is TRBV5-1, with D unresolved. The CDR3 runs to 14 residues. CDR1 is SGHRS and CDR2 is YFSETQ in the germline V gene. Trimming shortened V by 0 bases and J by 8 bases, and 11 bases separated the two germline ends. The CDR3, as DNA: TGCGCCAGCAGCTTGGGCTATCCTCAGGAAAAACTGTTTTTT. Its protein product is CASSLGYPQEKLFF.

In regard to this clonotype: A read error may explain this, as a much larger clone is one base away. J is TRBJ2-7 and V is TRBV5-1; the D call may be TRBD1 or TRBD2 (5 bases each). Germline V gene sequence: CDR1 SGHRS, CDR2 YFSETQ. The CDR3 contains 16 residues. V shed 4 bases and J shed 2 bases, with 19 bases lying between them. CDR3 nucleotide sequence: TGCGCCAGCAGCCCCCCCGGGACGGGTTCAACCTACGAGCAGTACTTC. It codes for CASSPPGTGSTYEQYF. The full variable domain, rest sourced from reference TRBV5-1 and TRBJ2-7, is KAGVTQTPRYLIKTRGQQVTLSCSPISGHRSVSWYQQTPGQGLQFLFEYFSETQRNKGNFPGRFSGRQFSNSRSEMNVSTLELGDSALYLCASSPPGTGSTYEQYFGPGTRLTVT.

The CDR3 coding sequence is TGCGCCAGCAGCCGAGGGAGACTGGGAACGTACGAGCAGTACTTC. Protein product: CASSRGRLGTYEQYF. The chain couples TRBV4-3 to TRBJ2-7; D is possibly TRBD2 (5 bases). V lost 4 bases to trimming and J lost 4 bases, with 17 bases between them. The CDR3 spans 15 residues. CDR1 and CDR2 (germline): LGHNA, YSLEER.

This clonotype was seen ten or more times. The chain has TRBV11-1 and TRBJ2-5; D might be TRBD2 (6 bases). The V gene lost 5 bases and the J gene lost 6 bases, with 10 bases spanning the gap. The CDR3 has 12 amino acids. Germline values: CDR1 SGHAT, CDR2 FQDESV (reference sequence). In DNA, the CDR3 is TGTGCCAGCAGCGCGGAGGGAAAGACCCAGTACTTC. Its translation: CASSAEGKTQYF.

The chain carries TRBV5-1 and TRBJ2-6; 8 bases map to TRBD1. The CDR3 is made up of 19 amino acids. Germline loops: CDR1 SGHRS, CDR2 YFSETQ. After removal of 0 bases from V and 0 bases from J, the junction contained 8 bases not matched to a gene. The CDR3, as DNA: TGCGCCAGCAGCTTGGGAACGGACAGGGTTCTCTCTGGGGCCAACGTCCTGACTTTC. This translates into CASSLGTDRVLSGANVLTF.

This clonotype was detected only a few times. The genes are TRBV5-1 and TRBJ1-1; unclear D gene. Germline V gives CDR1 SGHRS, CDR2 YFSETQ. CDR3 length: 17 residues. V shed 1 base and J shed 1 base, with 17 bases lying between them. In nucleotides, the CDR3 is TGCGCCAGCAGCTTGTGGGCTGTTCGGGAGGGGAACACTGAAGCTTTCTTT. Its translation is CASSLWAVREGNTEAFF.

This clonotype was counted at least ten times. The chain combines TRBV20-1 with TRBJ2-7; the D gene is possibly TRBD2 (5 bases). V was cut by 0 bases and J by 7 bases, with 13 bases left in between. Germline loops: CDR1 DFQATT, CDR2 SNEGSKA (reference sequence). This CDR3 has 13 amino acids. CDR3 residues: CSARDARAGEQYF. CDR3 DNA: TGCAGTGCTAGAGATGCGAGGGCTGGGGAGCAGTACTTC.